A single sample is the source of the 9 T cell receptor beta chains below, sequenced in a study of blood T cell repertoires in COVID-19. Here immunoSEQ multiplex PCR was the method, and the copy in TCRdb shows in-frame clones only, minus some. The table shows about 160,000 clones, with 85% occurring only once. Sequenced input: peripheral blood. The receptor set was obtained from a human donor with acute or convalescent COVID-19. The donor label of this sample is uncertain.

This chain uses TRBV27 with TRBJ1-1, with D tentatively TRBD1 (5 bases). The V gene's germline CDR1 is MNHEY and CDR2 SMNVEV (reference sequence). CDR3 length: 13 residues. V lost 2 bases to trimming and J lost 8 bases, with 12 bases between them. The CDR3 region has the DNA TGTGCCAGCAGTTTAGGATATGCAGGGGAAGCTTTCTTT. Its translation is CASSLGYAGEAFF.

V usage is TRBV28 and J usage is TRBJ1-3; possibly TRBD1 for D (6 bases). This CDR3 contains 14 residues. Trimming left V 4 bases short and J 2 bases short, with 9 bases between. The germline V gene has CDR1 MDHEN and CDR2 SYDVKM. In nucleotides, the CDR3 is TGTGCCAGCAGTTCACAGGGAGCTGGAAACACCATATATTTT. Protein product: CASSSQGAGNTIYF.

The rearrangement uses TRBV2 and TRBJ1-6, with D possibly matching TRBD1 (6 bases). Germline V gives CDR1 SNHLY, CDR2 FYNNEI. V gave up 6 bases and J gave up 7 bases, with 22 bases separating them. This CDR3 has 17 amino acids. The CDR3 sequence is CASRRGGQAQPNSPLHF. The CDR3 DNA is TGTGCCAGCAGACGGGGGGGGCAGGCCCAACCGAATTCACCCCTCCACTTT.

The chain carries TRBV11-3 and TRBJ1-4; possibly TRBD1 for D (5 bases). In germline, CDR1 is SGHNT, CDR2 YENEEA. Trimming took off 6 bases at V and 3 bases at J, with 11 bases between the two ends. This CDR3 contains 14 residues. The CDR3 loop reads CASSLWGANEKLFF. The CDR3 coding sequence is TGTGCCAGCAGTCTATGGGGGGCTAATGAAAAACTGTTTTTT.

CDR3 sequence reads: CASSSRDYTDTQYF. The CDR3 bases are TGTGCCAGCAGCTCCCGGGACTACACAGATACGCAGTATTTT. This sequence joins TRBV7-8 and TRBJ2-3; 7 bases agree with TRBD2. J gave up 2 bases and V 4 bases, and 3 bases lay outside the gene matches. The CDR3 runs to 14 residues. Germline V lookup: CDR1 SGHVS, CDR2 FQNEAQ.

This clone appeared a single time. The chain employs TRBV6-5 and TRBJ1-5, with 9 bases lining up with TRBD1. Germline CDR1 MNHEY, CDR2 SVGAGI. This CDR3 is 15 amino acids long. The trim removed 8 bases at V and 4 bases at J, leaving 9 bases unmatched. The CDR3 DNA reads as TGTGCCAGCTCTCGGGGACAGGGTAAAAATCAGCCCCAGCATTTT. Translating it yields CASSRGQGKNQPQHF.

The chain carries TRBV6-5 and TRBJ1-5, with 7 bases lining up with TRBD1. CDR3 length: 14 residues. Germline lookup yields CDR1 MNHEY and CDR2 SVGAGI. Trimming cost V 5 bases and J 3 bases; bases outside gene matches: 4. CDR3 amino acids: CASSNDRANQPQHF. The CDR3 DNA is TGTGCCAGCAGTAACGACAGGGCCAATCAGCCCCAGCATTTT.

The V gene is TRBV7-8, the J gene TRBJ1-5, with D possibly being TRBD1 (6 bases). This CDR3 region has 16 residues. Germline V lookup: CDR1 SGHVS, CDR2 FQNEAQ. Trimming removed 5 bases from V and 5 bases from J, with 19 bases in between. The CDR3, as DNA: TGTGCCAGCAGCCCCCTTAACAGGGAAGTTGATCAGCCCCAGCATTTT. As protein: CASSPLNREVDQPQHF.

V usage is TRBV3-1 (or the pseudogene TRBV3-2) and J usage is TRBJ1-2; 8 positions match TRBD1. Trimming cost V 4 bases and J 4 bases; bases outside gene matches: 11. Germline assignment: CDR1 LGHDT and CDR2 YNNKEL (reference sequence). CDR3 length equals 16 residues. CDR3 protein: CASSLQLSGGGYGYTF. The CDR3 region has the DNA TGTGCCAGCAGCCTACAGCTATCAGGGGGCGGCTATGGCTACACCTTC.